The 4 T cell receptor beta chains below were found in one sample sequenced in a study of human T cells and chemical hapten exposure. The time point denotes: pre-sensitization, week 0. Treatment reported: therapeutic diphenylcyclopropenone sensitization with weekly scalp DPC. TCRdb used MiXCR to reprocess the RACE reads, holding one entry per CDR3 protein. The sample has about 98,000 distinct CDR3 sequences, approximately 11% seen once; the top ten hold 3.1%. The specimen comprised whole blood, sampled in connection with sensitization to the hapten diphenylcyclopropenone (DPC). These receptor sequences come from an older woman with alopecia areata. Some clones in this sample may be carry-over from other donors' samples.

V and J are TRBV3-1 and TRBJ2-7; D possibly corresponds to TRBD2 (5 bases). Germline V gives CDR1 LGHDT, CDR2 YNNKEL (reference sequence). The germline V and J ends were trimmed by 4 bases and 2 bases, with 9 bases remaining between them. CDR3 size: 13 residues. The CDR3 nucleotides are TGTGCCAGCAGCCCACCCGGGACCTACGAGCAGTACTTC. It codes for CASSPPGTYEQYF.

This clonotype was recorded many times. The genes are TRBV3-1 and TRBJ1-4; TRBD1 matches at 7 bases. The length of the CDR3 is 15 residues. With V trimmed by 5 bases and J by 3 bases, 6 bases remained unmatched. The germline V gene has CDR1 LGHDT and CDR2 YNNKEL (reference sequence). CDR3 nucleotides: TGTGCCAGCAGCGCTCAGGGGGAGGCTAATGAAAAACTGTTTTTT. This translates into CASSAQGEANEKLFF. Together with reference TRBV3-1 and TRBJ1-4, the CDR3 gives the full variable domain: DTAVSQTPKYLVTQMGNDKSIKCEQNLGHDTMYWYKQDSKKFLKIMFSYNNKELIINETVPNRFSPKSPDKAHLNLHINSLELGDSAVYFCASSAQGEANEKLFFGSGTQLSVL.

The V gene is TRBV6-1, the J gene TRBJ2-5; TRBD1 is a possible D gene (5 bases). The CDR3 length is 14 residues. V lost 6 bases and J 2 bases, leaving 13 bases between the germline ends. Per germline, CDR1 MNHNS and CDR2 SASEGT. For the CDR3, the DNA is TGTGCCAGCAGCTGGACAACTTATCAAGAGACCCAGTACTTC. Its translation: CASSWTTYQETQYF.

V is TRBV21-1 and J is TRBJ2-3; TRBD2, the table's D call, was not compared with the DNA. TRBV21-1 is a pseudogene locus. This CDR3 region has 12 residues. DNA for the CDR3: TGTGCCAGCAGCAGGGAGATGGATACGCAGTATTTT. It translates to CASSREMDTQYF.